This T cell receptor (beta chain) was identified in a study of T cell responses to AZD1222 COVID-19 vaccine. Measured with immunoSEQ multiplex PCR; TCRdb has only the in-frame clones, and not every one. This table holds over 150,000 clones, roughly nine tenths found once. This clonotype was sampled from an adult in good health. Sequencing used peripheral blood, obtained on day 0 of AZD1222 vaccination.

Here the CDR3 DNA reads TGTGCCAGCAGCGTAGCTGCCGCTAGCGGGGCTCCGCAGTATTTT. Translation gives CASSVAAASGAPQYF. The gene calls are TRBV9 and TRBJ2-3; TRBD2 matches 9 bases. This CDR3 has 15 residues. From germline, CDR1 is SGDLS and CDR2 YYNGEE. Unmatched junction bases numbered 9, after V lost 0 bases and J lost 10 bases.